These 13 T cell receptor beta chains came from one sample sequenced in a study of CD8 T cells in ankylosing spondylitis. MiXCR, run by TCRdb on the 5' RACE reads, gives a single entry per CDR3 protein. The sample holds a few hundred thousand distinct CDR3 sequences, around 20% seen once. Input material: blood, either unsorted or a sorted T cell fraction (not recorded which). The receptors were sampled from a female donor with ankylosing spondylitis or in good health (not recorded which).

The chain recombines TRBV10-3 with TRBJ2-4, with a possible D match to TRBD2 (5 bases). V lost 0 bases and J lost 0, with 12 bases in between. Germline CDR1 and CDR2: ENHRY and SYGVKD. This CDR3 is built from 17 residues. The CDR3 DNA sequence: TGTGCCATCAGTGAGTCGAGGGCAAGATTAGCCAAAAACATTCAGTACTTC. Translated: CAISESRARLAKNIQYF.

This clonotype appeared many times. The chain carries TRBV7-2 and TRBJ2-1; 14 bases are a match to TRBD2. The CDR3 spans 15 residues. The junction had 6 bases not matched to a gene; V was cut back by 4 bases and J by 10 bases. Looked up from germline, CDR1 is SGHTA and CDR2 is FQGNSA. The CDR3: CASSSGTSGRVEQFF. Here the CDR3 DNA reads TGTGCCAGCAGCTCCGGGACTAGCGGGAGAGTAGAGCAGTTCTTC.

V is TRBV7-9 and J is TRBJ2-7; no clear D. Germline assignment: CDR1 SEHNR and CDR2 FQNEAQ (reference sequence). The CDR3 totals 14 residues. V lost 2 bases and J lost 0, with 8 bases in between. The CDR3 DNA follows: TGTGCCAGCAGCTTAACTGGCAACTCCTACGAGCAGTACTTC. This gives the protein CASSLTGNSYEQYF. The full variable domain, rest sourced from reference TRBV7-9 and TRBJ2-7, is DTGVSQNPRHKITKRGQNVTFRCDPISEHNRLYWYRQTLGQGPEFLTYFQNEAQLEKSRLLSDRFSAERPKGSFSTLEIQRTEQGDSAMYLCASSLTGNSYEQYFGPGTRLTVT.

This CDR3 is CASSYLEGYEQYF. The CDR3 DNA reads as TGTGCCAGCAGTTATTTAGAGGGATACGAGCAGTACTTC. This chain uses TRBV7-8 with TRBJ2-7, with a possible D match to TRBD2 (5 bases). Trimming stripped 6 bases from V and 4 bases from J, with 13 bases between. CDR3 length: 13 residues. Germline V gene sequence: CDR1 SGHVS, CDR2 FQNEAQ.

CDR3: CASSYWEGAEQETQYF. CDR3 sequence (DNA): TGCGCCAGCAGCTATTGGGAAGGGGCAGAGCAAGAGACCCAGTACTTC. V usage is TRBV5-1 and J usage is TRBJ2-5; maybe TRBD1 (5 bases). Looked up from germline, CDR1 is SGHRS and CDR2 is YFSETQ. Deletions cut 3 bases from V and 2 bases from J, with 17 bases between. This CDR3 region has 16 residues. Variable domain in full (rest from reference TRBV5-1 and TRBJ2-5): KAGVTQTPRYLIKTRGQQVTLSCSPISGHRSVSWYQQTPGQGLQFLFEYFSETQRNKGNFPGRFSGRQFSNSRSEMNVSTLELGDSALYLCASSYWEGAEQETQYFGPGTRLLVL.

This sequence joins TRBV24-1 and TRBJ1-1, with TRBD1 as a possible D gene (5 bases). The CDR3 runs to 12 residues. The germline V and J ends were trimmed by 9 bases and 1 base, with 8 bases remaining between them. The germline V gene has CDR1 KGHDR and CDR2 SFDVKD. The CDR3 spells CATPGPNTEAFF. CDR3 DNA: TGTGCCACCCCGGGGCCGAACACTGAAGCTTTCTTT.

This clonotype was seen ten or more times. V gene TRBV29-1 combines with J gene TRBJ2-1, with D unclear. CDR1 and CDR2 from the germline V gene are SQVTM and ANQGSEA. CDR3 length equals 11 residues. Trimming removed 5 bases from V and 7 bases from J, with 9 bases in between. CDR3 coding DNA: TGCAGCGTTTCGATAGCTAATGAGCAGTTCTTC. This encodes CSVSIANEQFF.

There are a few counts of this clonotype. The rearrangement joins TRBV7-6 to TRBJ2-7; TRBD1 agrees at 8 bases. CDR1 and CDR2 (germline): SGHVS, FNYEAQ. V gave up 5 bases and J gave up 3 bases; unmatched junction bases: 3. This CDR3 comprises 13 residues. The CDR3: CASSRDRFYEQYF. CDR3 DNA sequence: TGTGCCAGCAGCCGGGACAGGTTCTACGAGCAGTACTTC.

V usage is TRBV5-6 and J usage is TRBJ2-7; TRBD2 might be the D (6 bases). Germline values: CDR1 SGHDT, CDR2 YYEEEE. V lost 2 bases and J 8 bases, leaving 14 bases between the germline ends. CDR3 size: 13 residues. The chain's CDR3 is CASSFGLLRQQYF. CDR3 coding DNA: TGTGCCAGCAGCTTTGGACTACTACGTCAGCAGTACTTC. The entire variable domain, with the rest obtained from reference TRBV5-6 and TRBJ2-7, is as follows: DAGVTQSPTHLIKTRGQQVTLRCSPKSGHDTVSWYQQALGQGPQFIFQYYEEEERQRGNFPDRFSGHQFPNYSSELNVNALLLGDSALYLCASSFGLLRQQYFGPGTRLTVT.

The chain carries TRBV24-1 and TRBJ2-1; 8 nucleotides line up with TRBD2. Germline-derived CDR1 and CDR2 are KGHDR and SFDVKD. The CDR3 is 16 residues long. V lost 5 bases, J lost 3 bases, and 8 bases stayed unmatched. The CDR3, as DNA: TGTGCCACCAGTGGTCGTGCTAGCGGGTTCTACAATGAGCAGTTCTTC. The encoded protein is CATSGRASGFYNEQFF.

V is TRBV7-3 and J is TRBJ2-7; D not resolved. Germline loops: CDR1 SGHTA, CDR2 FQGTGA. Between the trimmed V and J ends, which lost 4 bases and 6 bases, there was a span of 13 bases. The CDR3 contains 13 residues. This CDR3 reads CASSSYRAGEQYF. DNA of the CDR3: TGTGCCAGCAGCTCTTACCGGGCTGGCGAGCAGTACTTC.

V and J are TRBV20-1 and TRBJ2-5; either TRBD1 or TRBD2 may fit D (5 bases each). The CDR3 covers 13 residues. Trimming took off 6 bases at V and 3 bases at J, with 14 bases between the two ends. The germline V gene encodes CDR1 DFQATT and CDR2 SNEGSKA (reference sequence). Here the CDR3 DNA reads TGCAGTGCCCCCGAGTGGGACGAAGAGACCCAGTACTTC. It is translated as CSAPEWDEETQYF.

The CDR3 loop is CASTPGLGTQTQYF. In nucleotides, the CDR3 is TGTGCCAGCACCCCGGGACTAGGAACCCAAACGCAGTATTTT. This chain connects TRBV28 to TRBJ2-3, with 8 nucleotides matching TRBD2. J gave up 9 bases and V 7 bases, and 12 bases lay outside the gene matches. Looked up from germline, CDR1 is MDHEN and CDR2 is SYDVKM. This CDR3 is 14 amino acids long.